This record concerns one T cell receptor beta chain sequence. Original handling: Counts of nucleated cells, estimated from reference gene primer amplification, were obtained. Using immunoSEQ multiplex PCR, the repertoire was profiled, and TCRdb retains in-frame clones only, with some absent. The DNA gave D and trimming, while V, J and clone size come from that table. The table includes about 45,000 clones, 80% to 90% detected once. The sample comes from a study of blood T cell repertoires in COVID-19. Source material: peripheral blood. This clonotype was obtained from a human donor in a cohort sampled during active COVID-19.

The CDR3 DNA reads as TGCGCCAGCAGCCAAGATCTAGCGGGGTTCTACAATGAGCAGTTCTTC. The encoded protein is CASSQDLAGFYNEQFF. The chain carries TRBV4-3 and TRBJ2-1, with 9 bases aligning to TRBD2. After removal of 0 bases from V and 3 bases from J, the junction contained 3 bases not matched to a gene. The CDR3 contains 16 residues. The V gene's germline CDR1 is LGHNA and CDR2 YSLEER.